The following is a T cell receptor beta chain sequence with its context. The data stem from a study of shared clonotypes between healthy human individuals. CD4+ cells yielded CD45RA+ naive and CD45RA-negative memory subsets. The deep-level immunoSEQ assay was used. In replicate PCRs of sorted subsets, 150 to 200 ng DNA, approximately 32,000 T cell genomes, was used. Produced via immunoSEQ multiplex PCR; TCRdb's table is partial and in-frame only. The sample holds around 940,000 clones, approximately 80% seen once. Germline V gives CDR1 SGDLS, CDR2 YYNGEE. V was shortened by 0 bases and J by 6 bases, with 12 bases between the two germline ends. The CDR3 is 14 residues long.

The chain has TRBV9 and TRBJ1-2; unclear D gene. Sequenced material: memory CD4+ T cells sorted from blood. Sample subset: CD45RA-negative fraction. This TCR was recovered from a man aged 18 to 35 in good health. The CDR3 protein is CASSVDEGSNGYTF. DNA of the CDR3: TGTGCCAGCAGCGTAGACGAGGGTAGTAATGGCTACACCTTC.